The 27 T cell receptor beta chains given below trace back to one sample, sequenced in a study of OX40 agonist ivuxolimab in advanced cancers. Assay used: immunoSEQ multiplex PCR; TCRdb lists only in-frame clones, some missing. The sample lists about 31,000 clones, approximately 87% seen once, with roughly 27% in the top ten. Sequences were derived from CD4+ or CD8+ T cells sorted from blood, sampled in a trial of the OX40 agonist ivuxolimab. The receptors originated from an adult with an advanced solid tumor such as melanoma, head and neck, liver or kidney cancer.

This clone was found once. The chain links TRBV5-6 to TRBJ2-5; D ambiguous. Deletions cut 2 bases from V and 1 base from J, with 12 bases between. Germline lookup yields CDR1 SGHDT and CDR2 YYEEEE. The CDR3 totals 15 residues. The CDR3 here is CASSFPYRIQETQYF. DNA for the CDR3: TGTGCCAGCAGCTTCCCTTATAGGATCCAAGAGACCCAGTACTTC.

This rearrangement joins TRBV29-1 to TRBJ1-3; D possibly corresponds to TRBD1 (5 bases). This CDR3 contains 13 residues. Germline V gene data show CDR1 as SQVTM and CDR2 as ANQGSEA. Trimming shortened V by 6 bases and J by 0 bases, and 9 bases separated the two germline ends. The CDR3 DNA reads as TGCAGCGTAGGGGAGCGCTCTGGAAACACCATATATTTT. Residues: CSVGERSGNTIYF. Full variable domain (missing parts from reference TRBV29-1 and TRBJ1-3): SAVISQKPSRDICQRGTSLTIQCQVDSQVTMMFWYRQQPGQSLTLIATANQGSEATYESGFVIDKFPISRPNLTFSTLTVSNMSPEDSSIYLCSVGERSGNTIYFGEGSWLTVV.

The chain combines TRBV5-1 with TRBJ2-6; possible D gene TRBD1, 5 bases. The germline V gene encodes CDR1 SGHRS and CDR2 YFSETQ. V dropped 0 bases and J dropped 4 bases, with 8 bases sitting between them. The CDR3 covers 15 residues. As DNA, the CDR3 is TGCGCCAGCAGCTTGGGACAGAGAGGGGCCAACGTCCTGACTTTC. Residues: CASSLGQRGANVLTF.

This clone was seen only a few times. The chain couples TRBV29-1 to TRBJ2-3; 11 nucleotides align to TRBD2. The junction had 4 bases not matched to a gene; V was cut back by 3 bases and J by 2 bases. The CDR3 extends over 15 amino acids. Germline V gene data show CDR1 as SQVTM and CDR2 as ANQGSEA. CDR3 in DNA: TGCAGCGTTGACGGACTAGCGGGTTACACAGATACGCAGTATTTT. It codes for CSVDGLAGYTDTQYF.

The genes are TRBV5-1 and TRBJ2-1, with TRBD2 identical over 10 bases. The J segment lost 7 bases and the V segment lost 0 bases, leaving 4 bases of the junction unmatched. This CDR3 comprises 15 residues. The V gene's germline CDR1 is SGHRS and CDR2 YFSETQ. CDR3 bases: TGCGCCAGCAGCTTGGGGACTAGCGGAACAAATGAGCAGTTCTTC. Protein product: CASSLGTSGTNEQFF. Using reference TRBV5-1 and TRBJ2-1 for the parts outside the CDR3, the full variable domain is KAGVTQTPRYLIKTRGQQVTLSCSPISGHRSVSWYQQTPGQGLQFLFEYFSETQRNKGNFPGRFSGRQFSNSRSEMNVSTLELGDSALYLCASSLGTSGTNEQFFGPGTRLTVL.

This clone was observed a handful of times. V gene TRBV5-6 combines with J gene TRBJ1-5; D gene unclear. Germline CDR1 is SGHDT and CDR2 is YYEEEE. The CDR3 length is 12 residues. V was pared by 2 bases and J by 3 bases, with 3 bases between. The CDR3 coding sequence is TGTGCCAGCAGCTTTGTCAATCAGCCCCAGCATTTT. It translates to CASSFVNQPQHF. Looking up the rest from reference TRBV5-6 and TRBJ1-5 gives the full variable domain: DAGVTQSPTHLIKTRGQQVTLRCSPKSGHDTVSWYQQALGQGPQFIFQYYEEEERQRGNFPDRFSGHQFPNYSSELNVNALLLGDSALYLCASSFVNQPQHFGDGTRLSIL.

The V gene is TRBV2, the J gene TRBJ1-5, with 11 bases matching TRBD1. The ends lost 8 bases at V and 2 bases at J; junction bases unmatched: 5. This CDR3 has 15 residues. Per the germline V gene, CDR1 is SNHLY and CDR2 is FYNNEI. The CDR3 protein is CASEGQGAGNQPQHF. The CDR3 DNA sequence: TGTGCCAGCGAAGGACAGGGGGCTGGCAATCAGCCCCAGCATTTT.

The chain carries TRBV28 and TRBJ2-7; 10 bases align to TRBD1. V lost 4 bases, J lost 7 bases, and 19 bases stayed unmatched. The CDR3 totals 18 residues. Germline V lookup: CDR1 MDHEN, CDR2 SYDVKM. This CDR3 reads CASSSPSTSGTGVGEQYF. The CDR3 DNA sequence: TGTGCCAGCAGTTCACCCTCTACCTCCGGGACAGGGGTGGGGGAGCAGTACTTC. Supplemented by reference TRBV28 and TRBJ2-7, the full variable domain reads DVKVTQSSRYLVKRTGEKVFLECVQDMDHENMFWYRQDPGLGLRLIYFSYDVKMKEKGDIPEGYSVSREKKERFSLILESASTNQTSMYLCASSSPSTSGTGVGEQYFGPGTRLTVT.

CDR3 sequence: CASSRTETSTDTQYF. The CDR3 DNA reads as TGTGCCAGTAGTCGGACAGAGACTAGCACAGATACGCAGTATTTT. This chain links TRBV19 with TRBJ2-3, with D maybe TRBD1 (6 bases). The CDR3 covers 15 residues. V was clipped by 5 bases and J by 0 bases, with 12 bases between them. CDR1 is LNHDA, CDR2 SQIVND, per germline (reference sequence).

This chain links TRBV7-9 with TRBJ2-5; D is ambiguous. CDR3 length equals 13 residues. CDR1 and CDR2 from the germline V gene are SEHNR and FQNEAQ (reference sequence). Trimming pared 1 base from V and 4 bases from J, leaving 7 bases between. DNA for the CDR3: TGTGCCAGCAGCTTAGGAGCACCAGAGACCCAGTACTTC. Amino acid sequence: CASSLGAPETQYF.

The CDR3 region has the DNA TGTGCCAGCAGCTTACCTGTGGGCGTTCGGTTCTTC. The encoded protein is CASSLPVGVRFF. The rearrangement links TRBV7-9 to TRBJ2-1, with no clear D. Germline-derived CDR1 and CDR2 are SEHNR and FQNEAQ (reference sequence). This CDR3 contains 12 residues. Between the trimmed V and J ends, which lost 2 bases and 15 bases, there was a span of 14 bases. The whole variable domain, remainder taken from reference TRBV7-9 and TRBJ2-1, is DTGVSQNPRHKITKRGQNVTFRCDPISEHNRLYWYRQTLGQGPEFLTYFQNEAQLEKSRLLSDRFSAERPKGSFSTLEIQRTEQGDSAMYLCASSLPVGVRFFGPGTRLTVL.

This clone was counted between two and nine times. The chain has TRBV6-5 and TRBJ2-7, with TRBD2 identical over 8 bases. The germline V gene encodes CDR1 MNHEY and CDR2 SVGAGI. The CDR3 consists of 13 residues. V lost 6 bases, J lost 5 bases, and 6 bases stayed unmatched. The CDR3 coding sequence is TGTGCCAGCAGCAGGACTAGCAGGGACGAGCAGTACTTC. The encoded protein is CASSRTSRDEQYF.

The CDR3, as DNA: TGTGCCATCAGTGTAGCGGGAGCTACCTACAATGAGCAGTTCTTC. Its translation: CAISVAGATYNEQFF. The rearrangement uses TRBV10-3 and TRBJ2-1; 9 bases line up with TRBD2. CDR3 length: 15 amino acids. The germline CDR1 and CDR2 sequences are ENHRY and SYGVKD. The V and J ends lost 4 bases and 2 bases, in that order; junction bases with no gene match: 3.

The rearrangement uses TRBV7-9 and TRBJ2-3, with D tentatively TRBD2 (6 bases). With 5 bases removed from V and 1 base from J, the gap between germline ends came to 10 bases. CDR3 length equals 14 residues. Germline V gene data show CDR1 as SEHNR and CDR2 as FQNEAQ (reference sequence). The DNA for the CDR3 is TGTGCCAGCAGCAAACTAGCAGGCACAGATACGCAGTATTTT. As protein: CASSKLAGTDTQYF.

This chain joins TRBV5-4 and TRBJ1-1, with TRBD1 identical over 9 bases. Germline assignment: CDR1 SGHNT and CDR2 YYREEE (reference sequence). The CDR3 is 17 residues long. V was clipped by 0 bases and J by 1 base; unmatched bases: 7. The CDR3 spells CASSLEYRGRGNTEAFF. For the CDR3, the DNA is TGTGCCAGCAGCTTGGAGTACAGGGGGCGCGGGAACACTGAAGCTTTCTTT.

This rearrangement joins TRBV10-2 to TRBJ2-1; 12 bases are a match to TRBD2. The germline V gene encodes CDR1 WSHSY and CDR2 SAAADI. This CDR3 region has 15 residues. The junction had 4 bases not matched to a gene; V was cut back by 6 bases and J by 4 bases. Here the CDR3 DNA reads TGCGCCAGCAGCGGGACTAGCGGGTCTTACAATGAGCAGTTCTTC. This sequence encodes CASSGTSGSYNEQFF.

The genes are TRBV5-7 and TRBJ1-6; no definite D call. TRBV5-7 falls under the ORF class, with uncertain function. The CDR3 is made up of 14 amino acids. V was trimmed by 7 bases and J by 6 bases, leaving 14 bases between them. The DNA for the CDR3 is TGTGCCAGCCCTCCCTTGAGAGCTAATTCACCCCTCCACTTT. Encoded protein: CASPPLRANSPLHF.

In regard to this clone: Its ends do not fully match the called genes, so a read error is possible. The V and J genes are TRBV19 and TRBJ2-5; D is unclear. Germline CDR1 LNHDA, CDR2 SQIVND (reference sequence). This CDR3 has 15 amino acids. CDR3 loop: CASSPTLQGRTPLNF. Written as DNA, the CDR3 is TGTGCCAGTAGTCCCACCCTGCAAGGCAGGACCCCCCTAAACTTC. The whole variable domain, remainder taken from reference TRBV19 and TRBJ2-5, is DGGITQSPKYLFRKEGQNVTLSCEQNLNHDAMYWYRQDPGQGLRLIYYSQIVNDFQKGDIAEGYSVSREKKESFPLTVTSAQKNPTAFYLCASSPTLQGRTPLNFGPGTRLLVL.

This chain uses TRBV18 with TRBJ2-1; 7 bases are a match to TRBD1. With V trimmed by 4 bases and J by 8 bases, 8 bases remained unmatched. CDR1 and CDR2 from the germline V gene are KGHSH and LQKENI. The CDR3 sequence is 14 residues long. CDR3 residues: CASSRTGPPDEQFF. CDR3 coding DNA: TGTGCCAGCTCACGGACAGGTCCCCCTGATGAGCAGTTCTTC.

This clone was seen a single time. The CDR3 sequence: CASSLARYSPLHF. In DNA, the CDR3 is TGTGCCAGCAGCTTAGCGCGGTATTCACCCCTCCACTTT. The chain employs TRBV7-6 and TRBJ1-6; D remains ambiguous. Germline values: CDR1 SGHVS, CDR2 FNYEAQ. CDR3 length: 13 residues. V shed 0 bases and J shed 8 bases, with 5 bases lying between them.

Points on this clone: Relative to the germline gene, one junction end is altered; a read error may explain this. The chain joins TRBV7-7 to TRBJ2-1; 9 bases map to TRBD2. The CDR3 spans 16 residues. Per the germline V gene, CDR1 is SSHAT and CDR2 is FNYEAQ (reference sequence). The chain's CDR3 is CASSPRSGSGGDEQFF. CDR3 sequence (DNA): TGTGCTAGCAGCCCACGTAGCGGGAGTGGGGGGGATGAGCAGTTCTTC.

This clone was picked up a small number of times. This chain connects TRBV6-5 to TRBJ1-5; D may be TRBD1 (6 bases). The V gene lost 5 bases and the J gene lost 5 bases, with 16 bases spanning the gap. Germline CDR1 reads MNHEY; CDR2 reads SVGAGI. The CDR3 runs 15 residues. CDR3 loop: CASSPNPGVDQPQHF. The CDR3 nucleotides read TGTGCCAGCAGTCCCAATCCAGGGGTCGATCAGCCCCAGCATTTT.

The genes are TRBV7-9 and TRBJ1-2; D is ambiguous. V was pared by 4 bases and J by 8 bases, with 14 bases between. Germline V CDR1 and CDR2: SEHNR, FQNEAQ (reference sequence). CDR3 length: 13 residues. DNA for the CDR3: TGTGCCAGCAGCTCCCATATAGGTGGGGGCTACACCTTC. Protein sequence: CASSSHIGGGYTF.

CDR3 coding DNA: TGCGCCAGCAGCTTGGAAGGGGTCGGCCTCTATGGCTACACCTTC. This gives the protein CASSLEGVGLYGYTF. The rearrangement joins TRBV5-1 to TRBJ1-2; TRBD1 is a possible D gene (5 bases). This CDR3 contains 15 residues. V lost 0 bases and J 4 bases, leaving 13 bases between the germline ends. Germline loops: CDR1 SGHRS, CDR2 YFSETQ.

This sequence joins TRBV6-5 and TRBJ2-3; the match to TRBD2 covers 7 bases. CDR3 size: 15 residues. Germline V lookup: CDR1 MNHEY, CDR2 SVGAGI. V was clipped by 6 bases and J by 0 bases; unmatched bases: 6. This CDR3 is CASRVGGFSTDTQYF. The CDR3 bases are TGTGCCAGCAGGGTGGGGGGGTTTAGCACAGATACGCAGTATTTT.

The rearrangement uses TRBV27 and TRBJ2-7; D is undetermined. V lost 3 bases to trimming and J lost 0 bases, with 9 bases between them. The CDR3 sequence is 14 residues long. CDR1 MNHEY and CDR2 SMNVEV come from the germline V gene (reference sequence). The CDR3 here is CASSLGSSSYEQYF. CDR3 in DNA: TGTGCCAGCAGTTTGGGTTCGAGCTCCTACGAGCAGTACTTC.

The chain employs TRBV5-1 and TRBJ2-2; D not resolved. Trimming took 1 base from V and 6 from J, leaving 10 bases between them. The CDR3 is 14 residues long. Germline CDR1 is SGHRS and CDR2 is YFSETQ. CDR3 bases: TGCGCCAGCAGCTTGTATCGTAGCTCCGGGGAGCTGTTTTTT. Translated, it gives CASSLYRSSGELFF.